This T cell receptor beta chain was sequenced in a study of T cell responses to AZD1222 COVID-19 vaccine. The study, taken as a whole, reports: Nearly half of spike-specific TCRs reportedly go after variant regions that carry no mutations.

CDR3 length equals 13 residues. CDR1 is SNHLY, CDR2 FYNNEI, per germline. V dropped 4 bases and J dropped 4 bases, with 10 bases sitting between them. TCRdb's table, derived via immunoSEQ multiplex PCR, lists solely in-frame clones and lacks some. Of about 150,000 clones listed, more than 85% are singletons. Points on this clone: Its antigen is undetermined. At the DNA level, this CDR3 is encoded by other sequences in the same sample as well.

The source of this sequence is an adult who received the AZD1222 COVID-19 vaccine. This sequence joins TRBV2 and TRBJ1-1; D is undetermined. The sample was peripheral blood, taken 28 days after the second AZD1222 dose. The CDR3 here is CASSVGGLTEAFF. The CDR3 DNA reads TGTGCCAGCAGTGTCGGCGGTCTCACTGAAGCTTTCTTT.